This is a list of T cell receptor beta chains from one sample in a study of T-cell reconstitution after alpha-beta-depleted transplantation in children. MiXCR was run by TCRdb on the PCR reads, yielding one entry per CDR3 protein. The sample shows roughly 100,000 distinct CDR3 sequences, less than 6% of them seen only once. The material sequenced was PBMCs, mostly from graft donor cells, taken 60 days after TCRalphabeta/CD19-depleted stem cell transplant. These TCRs come from a female patient aged 2-15 years who had a stem cell transplant for Fanconi anemia, so the T cells may come from the graft donor. CDR3s include the opening cysteine and the closing phenylalanine or tryptophan.

cdr3_aa: CASSVLSSSYNEQFF; v_call: TRBV6-4; j_call: TRBJ2-1
cdr3_aa: CASSRSPGDTGELFF; v_call: TRBV6-4; j_call: TRBJ2-2
cdr3_aa: CASSQTWDRSNQPQHF; v_call: TRBV5-5; j_call: TRBJ1-5
cdr3_aa: CASSTWTSGPYF; v_call: TRBV27; j_call: TRBJ2-7
cdr3_aa: CASSQVTAGAGNEQFF; v_call: TRBV4-2; j_call: TRBJ2-1
cdr3_aa: CSARDRGVGETQYF; v_call: TRBV20-1; j_call: TRBJ2-5
cdr3_aa: CASSSPTPGTDTQYF; v_call: TRBV5-1; j_call: TRBJ2-3
cdr3_aa: CARGTGGNQPQHF; v_call: TRBV2; j_call: TRBJ1-5
cdr3_aa: CSVGGRGNSYEQYF; v_call: TRBV29-1; j_call: TRBJ2-7
cdr3_aa: CASSPGGPRLTEAFF; v_call: TRBV4-2; j_call: TRBJ1-1
cdr3_aa: CSVAQGGGQPQHF; v_call: TRBV29-1; j_call: TRBJ1-5
cdr3_aa: CSVSRGQGRTGELFF; v_call: TRBV20-1; j_call: TRBJ2-2
cdr3_aa: CASSLGGGYQETQYF; v_call: TRBV11-2; j_call: TRBJ2-5
cdr3_aa: CASSSASRGRDQPQHF; v_call: TRBV6-5; j_call: TRBJ1-5
cdr3_aa: CASSFRQGSRNEQFF; v_call: TRBV28; j_call: TRBJ2-1
cdr3_aa: CASSRYTGPEKLFF; v_call: TRBV3-1; j_call: TRBJ1-4
cdr3_aa: CASSPIDRAEQYF; v_call: TRBV18; j_call: TRBJ2-7
cdr3_aa: CSATGGADTQYF; v_call: TRBV20-1; j_call: TRBJ2-3
cdr3_aa: CSASGTWVEKLFF; v_call: TRBV20-1; j_call: TRBJ1-4
cdr3_aa: CSASYRVDYGYTF; v_call: TRBV20-1; j_call: TRBJ1-2
cdr3_aa: CASSLLAGGQGETQYF; v_call: TRBV12-3/TRBV12-4; j_call: TRBJ2-5
cdr3_aa: CASSRGWGPYEQYF; v_call: TRBV7-2; j_call: TRBJ2-7
cdr3_aa: CASGQVSTQYF; v_call: TRBV12-3/TRBV12-4; j_call: TRBJ2-3
cdr3_aa: CASSFPPSGGGEADTQYF; v_call: TRBV28; j_call: TRBJ2-3
cdr3_aa: CSAKHGFSGGRNEQYF; v_call: TRBV20-1; j_call: TRBJ2-7
cdr3_aa: CASSIVSSYHTGELFF; v_call: TRBV7-8; j_call: TRBJ2-2
cdr3_aa: CASSLPPSTDTQYF; v_call: TRBV5-7; j_call: TRBJ2-3
cdr3_aa: CASTHRDGYNEQFF; v_call: TRBV7-9; j_call: TRBJ2-1
cdr3_aa: CATSRLRGLFQETQYF; v_call: TRBV15; j_call: TRBJ2-5
cdr3_aa: CASSWAGRGTWNEKLFF; v_call: TRBV28; j_call: TRBJ1-4
cdr3_aa: CSALLAGWNEQFF; v_call: TRBV20-1; j_call: TRBJ2-1
cdr3_aa: CASSFVGGRQETQYF; v_call: TRBV27; j_call: TRBJ2-5
cdr3_aa: CASSVVGVLAWDTQYF; v_call: TRBV9; j_call: TRBJ2-3
cdr3_aa: CASRDRGNQPQHF; v_call: TRBV12-3/TRBV12-4; j_call: TRBJ1-5
cdr3_aa: CASSQEGGPFYEQYF; v_call: TRBV3-1; j_call: TRBJ2-7
cdr3_aa: CASSDGLAGGTDTQYF; v_call: TRBV7-2; j_call: TRBJ2-3
cdr3_aa: CASSFRWGGSSGANVLTF; v_call: TRBV7-2; j_call: TRBJ2-6
cdr3_aa: CASIRTDYTEAFF; v_call: TRBV28; j_call: TRBJ1-1
cdr3_aa: CSVGEGTYEQYF; v_call: TRBV29-1; j_call: TRBJ2-7
cdr3_aa: CASNNHDRDRNQPQHF; v_call: TRBV21-1; j_call: TRBJ1-5